This paragraph reports one T cell receptor beta chain. The data originate from a study of blood T cell repertoires in COVID-19. Study background: In each case, the material was cDNA or gDNA derived from T cells, B-cell-depleted T cells, or PBMCs.

V was clipped by 3 bases and J by 2 bases; unmatched bases: 7. The CDR3 extends over 15 amino acids. CDR1 and CDR2 from the germline V gene are DFQATT and SNEGSKA (reference sequence). Methods used by the authors: Amplification with reference gene primers provided the estimates of nucleated cell counts. The assay was immunoSEQ multiplex PCR, and TCRdb's table has in-frame clones only and misses some. D and trimming come from the DNA, and the V and J calls and clone size come from that table. The sample consists of 99,000 or so clones, 81% of them appearing once. The gene calls are TRBV20-1 and TRBJ2-3, with 8 bases that match TRBD2. Sequencing was performed on peripheral blood. This clonotype was obtained from a woman in her seventies with acute or convalescent COVID-19. The CDR3 loop is CSASSLAGSTDTQYF. CDR3 bases: TGCAGTGCTAGTTCGCTAGCGGGCTCCACAGATACGCAGTATTTT.